These T cell receptor beta chains were read from a single sample in a study of cytomegalovirus exposure and HLA in healthy donors. The assay was immunoSEQ multiplex PCR, and TCRdb's table has in-frame clones only and misses some. The data contain around 150,000 clones, roughly three quarters of them seen just once; the ten biggest clones take up approximately 5.1%. Source material: PBMCs. These receptors originate from a male donor in good health and CMV-seronegative. Both conserved end residues are trimmed from each CDR3. Part of the rows lack a size; the others show once, few, many or a class for expanded clones.

TRBV7-2	TRBJ2-5	NA	12	ASSLAAGLETQY
TRBV20-1	TRBJ1-2	NA	9	SAREYRGYT
TRBV7-2	TRBJ1-1	NA	11	ASSPGGVTEAF
TRBV18	TRBJ2-7	NA	13	ASSPDRATTYEQY
TRBV19	TRBJ1-4	once	12	ASSRGLTNEKLF
TRBV6-6	TRBJ2-7	NA	10	ASSLQGYEQY
TRBV5-1	TRBJ1-1	NA	13	ASSLLGTGATEAF
TRBV5-1	TRBJ2-7	few	14	ASSFNIRDRGNEQY
TRBV7-9	TRBJ2-1	NA	11	ASEWTAGNEQF
TRBV7-8	TRBJ2-7	NA	14	ASSLSARDRGYEQY
TRBV28	TRBJ1-2	NA	12	ASSVAQGYYGYT
TRBV5-1	TRBJ1-6	NA	13	ASSLGSLSNSPLH
TRBV7-9	TRBJ2-2	NA	13	ASSLGDRGAGELL
TRBV4-1	TRBJ2-1	NA	15	ASSQTTGTSAYNEQF
TRBV6-6	TRBJ2-5	NA	14	ASARGLAGGGETQY
TRBV7-6	TRBJ1-5	NA	13	ASSLDPGSNQPQH
TRBV29-1	TRBJ2-7	NA	10	SVEGDSYEQY
TRBV19	TRBJ1-6	once	14	ASSITSRSYNSPLH
TRBV7-2	TRBJ1-2	NA	10	ASSLIPSGLI
TRBV7-9	TRBJ1-3	once	14	ASSFGSGASGNTIY
TRBV2	TRBJ1-2	NA	11	ASSAPGRYGYT
TRBV19	TRBJ2-6	NA	12	ASRSSAGANVLT
TRBV10-3	TRBJ2-3	NA	14	AISERYAAGGDTQY
TRBV7-6	TRBJ1-1	NA	18	ASSCPTGTGSFRMNTEAF
TRBV28	TRBJ1-2	NA	10	ASSLRQGSYT
TRBV7-6	TRBJ1-2	NA	12	ASSLGTAREAYT
TRBV4-1	TRBJ1-1	NA	13	ASSPGGTDDTEAF
TRBV28	TRBJ2-7	NA	12	ASSSLRVPYEQY
TRBV6-5	TRBJ2-3	NA	14	ASSFRPGVRGDTQY
TRBV28	TRBJ1-5	once	13	ASSFRQIAWQPQH
TRBV4-3	TRBJ2-7	once	12	ASSQERQSYEQY
TRBV11-2	TRBJ2-3	NA	13	ASSLLDRVRDTQY
TRBV18	TRBJ2-7	few	12	ASSRDRNLDEQY
TRBV10-1	TRBJ2-3	NA	14	ASSELDRESTDTQY
TRBV18	TRBJ2-5	NA	15	ASSLQRFRGNQETQY
TRBV6-6	TRBJ2-7	NA	12	ASRPDRGNHEQY
TRBV5-4	TRBJ2-7	NA	13	ASSSRDRAPYEQY
TRBV11-2	TRBJ1-2	NA	15	ASSQIANRGGRYGYT